Below are 8 T cell receptor beta chains sequenced from a single sample in a study of CD8+ T cells in alopecia areata (dated by TCRdb to the late 2010s). Library preparation employed the immunoSEQ multiplex PCR assay. For TCR sequencing, RNA was extracted from every sample and reverse transcribed into cDNA to serve as template. This is the immuneACCESS table as TCRdb keeps it, with only in-frame sequences that have V and J called. A part of the clones is gone; compared with another copy, unresolved V genes explain less than half, and the rest is unexplained. This sample has tens of thousands of clones in its table, and roughly 51% of those were observed once. Roughly 6% of the sample comes from the top ten. The source material was NKG2D-high CD8+ T cells sorted from blood. Sample cell subset or site, as interpreted from the label and publication: sorted CD8+ NKG2D-high blood T cells. The source of these receptors is a human donor with alopecia areata.

The chain is built from TRBV27 and TRBJ2-7, with D tentatively TRBD1 (6 bases). V shed 5 bases and J shed 0 bases, with 14 bases lying between them. Germline loops: CDR1 MNHEY, CDR2 SMNVEV (reference sequence). The CDR3 is 15 residues long. CDR3 sequence (DNA): TGTGCCAGCAGTCCGTCCAACAGGGTCTCCTACGAGCAGTACTTC. Amino acid sequence: CASSPSNRVSYEQYF.

The V and J genes are TRBV5-4 and TRBJ2-7, with D perhaps matching TRBD2 (5 bases). Trimming left V 5 bases short and J 2 bases short, with 11 bases between. Germline-derived CDR1 and CDR2 are SGHNT and YYREEE (reference sequence). The CDR3 length is 13 residues. This chain's CDR3 is CASRLPGTYEQYF. CDR3 nucleotide sequence: TGTGCCAGCAGGTTGCCCGGGACCTACGAGCAGTACTTC.

This clone was picked up a small number of times. V and J are TRBV4-1 and TRBJ2-1; D could derive from TRBD1 or TRBD2 (5 bases each). This CDR3 contains 15 residues. Germline-derived CDR1 and CDR2 are MGHRA and YSYEKL. Trimming pared 1 base from V and 1 base from J, leaving 8 bases between. The CDR3 DNA is TGCGCCAGCAGCCAAGCGAGGGGATCCTACAATGAGCAGTTCTTC. Its protein product is CASSQARGSYNEQFF.

Only a few counts were recorded for this clone. The J gene is TRBJ2-7, the V gene TRBV2; D might be TRBD1 (5 bases). The CDR3 runs 12 residues. Germline lookup yields CDR1 SNHLY and CDR2 FYNNEI. V was trimmed by 7 bases and J by 3 bases, leaving 10 bases between them. The CDR3 protein is CASTADNYEQYF. The CDR3 DNA follows: TGTGCCAGCACCGCGGACAACTACGAGCAGTACTTC.

The sample holds a few counts of this clone. V gene TRBV29-1 combines with J gene TRBJ2-1; 14 nucleotides match TRBD2. Per the germline V gene, CDR1 is SQVTM and CDR2 is ANQGSEA. The trim removed 6 bases at V and 9 bases at J, leaving 7 bases unmatched. This CDR3 spans 14 amino acids. CDR3 residues: CSVEGLAGAFEQFF. CDR3 DNA: TGCAGCGTGGAGGGACTAGCGGGAGCATTTGAGCAGTTCTTC.

The chain carries TRBV4-3 and TRBJ2-7; no definite D call. CDR3 length: 13 amino acids. Trimming pared 4 bases from V and 0 bases from J, leaving 7 bases between. CDR1 and CDR2 from the germline V gene are LGHNA and YSLEER. The CDR3 here is CASSPAVSYEQYF. In DNA form, the CDR3 reads TGCGCCAGCAGCCCTGCCGTCTCCTACGAGCAGTACTTC.

This clone has just a few counts. This chain connects TRBV28 to TRBJ2-2; D is ambiguous. From germline, CDR1 is MDHEN and CDR2 SYDVKM. V dropped 4 bases and J dropped 5 bases, with 5 bases sitting between them. CDR3 length equals 12 residues. For the CDR3, the DNA is TGTGCCAGCAGTTCCGGAACCGGGGAGCTGTTTTTT. This codes for CASSSGTGELFF.

The rearrangement links TRBV7-8 to TRBJ2-7; TRBD2 aligns across 13 bases. The length of the CDR3 is 15 residues. Trimming at V came to 5 bases and at J to 4 bases, leaving 5 bases not matched to a gene. CDR1 and CDR2 from the germline V gene are SGHVS and FQNEAQ. The CDR3 DNA reads as TGTGCCAGCAGCGAGACTAGCGGGAGGACTTACGAGCAGTACTTC. This codes for CASSETSGRTYEQYF.